This TCR beta chain came from a study of T cells in Graves' hyperthyroidism and ophthalmopathy. Study-level background: Peripheral blood was drawn at first diagnosis, prior to all treatment.

As concerns this clonotype: The antigen is unknown.

Uncontrolled infections, other autoimmune diseases, pregnancy or lactation led to exclusion of patients. The CDR3 regions of TCR beta were amplified from RNA transcripts. When the TCR CDR3 underwent first-round RT-PCR, the HTBI primer set was used. TCRdb re-derived calls from the multiplex PCR reads in MiXCR, one entry per CDR3 protein. The sample has 450,000 to 650,000 distinct CDR3 sequences, 17% seen once; the top ten hold approximately 15%. CDR1 and CDR2 (germline): LNHDA, SQIVND (reference sequence). Trimming took 3 bases from V and 10 from J; bases not matched to a gene: 13. The CDR3 contains 17 residues. Regarding the study as a whole: Within blood appeared most thyroid clonotypes that had expanded above 0.001.

This receptor was obtained from a woman in her late teens or twenties with Graves' ophthalmopathy. J is TRBJ2-1 and V is TRBV19; 12 bases line up with TRBD1. Sequencing was carried out using blood. The CDR3 DNA follows: TGTGCCAGTAGTATGAGGTTAGGGGGACAGGGGGCAGAAGAGCAGTTCTTC. It is translated as CASSMRLGGQGAEEQFF. The full variable domain, rest sourced from reference TRBV19 and TRBJ2-1, is DGGITQSPKYLFRKEGQNVTLSCEQNLNHDAMYWYRQDPGQGLRLIYYSQIVNDFQKGDIAEGYSVSREKKESFPLTVTSAQKNPTAFYLCASSMRLGGQGAEEQFFGPGTRLTVL.